These T cell receptor beta chains were read from a single sample in a study of cytomegalovirus exposure and HLA in healthy donors. The data were produced by immunoSEQ multiplex PCR, yet TCRdb's version contains in-frame clones alone and is incomplete. The sample consists of tens of thousands of clones, around 80% of them appearing once. The specimen was PBMCs. Source of these receptors: a man in his forties in good health and CMV-seronegative. Both conserved end residues are part of each CDR3. Fields, in order: J gene, V gene, clone size, D gene, CDR3 protein, CDR3 DNA. The D gene is left open where the match is weak. Expanded clones are given a class, and other clones once, few, many or no size at all.

>TRBJ1-2|TRBV27|-|-
CASSLHGGANYGYTF
TGTGCCAGCAGTTTACATGGGGGCGCTAACTATGGCTACACCTTC
>TRBJ2-5|TRBV29-1|-|-
CSVEKGAETQYF
TGCAGCGTTGAAAAAGGGGCCGAGACCCAGTACTTC
>TRBJ1-5|TRBV5-6|-|TRBD1
CASSLSRTGWVRGNQPQHF
TGTGCCAGCAGCTTATCCAGGACAGGGTGGGTAAGGGGCAATCAGCCCCAGCATTTT
>TRBJ2-6|TRBV28|once|-
CASSFWLAGANVLTF
TGTGCCAGCAGTTTTTGGCTGGCCGGGGCCAACGTCCTGACTTTC
>TRBJ2-7|TRBV6-4|few|TRBD2
CASRIVGTIYEQYF
TGTGCCAGCAGGATCGTGGGGACTATATACGAGCAGTACTTC
>TRBJ1-2|TRBV5-6|few|-
CASSTTGTSRYGYTF
TGTGCCAGCAGCACTACCGGGACAAGTCGGTATGGCTACACCTTC
>TRBJ1-2|TRBV28|once|-
CASERDSNYGYTF
TGTGCCAGCGAGAGAGACAGCAACTATGGCTACACCTTC
>TRBJ2-2|TRBV7-2|-|-
CASSLLPRANTGELFF
TGTGCCAGCAGCTTATTGCCGAGAGCGAACACCGGGGAGCTGTTTTTT
>TRBJ1-1|TRBV28|-|-
CASSFLRSQRLGTEAFF
TGTGCCAGCAGTTTTCTAAGGTCCCAGAGGTTGGGCACTGAAGCTTTCTTT
>TRBJ1-2|TRBV7-9|once|-
CASSRVNYGYTF
TGTGCCAGCTCCAGGGTTAACTATGGCTACACCTTC
>TRBJ2-5|TRBV25-1|-|TRBD1
CASSRGQVKGETQYF
TGTGCCAGCAGCCGGGGACAGGTCAAGGGAGAGACCCAGTACTTC
>TRBJ2-5|TRBV6-5|-|-
CASSYSGSGGKETQYF
TGTGCCAGCAGTTACTCGGGCAGCGGTGGAAAAGAGACCCAGTACTTC
>TRBJ2-7|TRBV28|-|-
CASSFLAGGSYEQYF
-
>TRBJ2-3|TRBV5-1|-|-
CASSLTGLADTQYF
TGCGCCAGCAGCTTGACAGGGCTGGCAGATACGCAGTATTTT
>TRBJ1-1|TRBV18|once|-
CASSPNTGNTEAFF
TGTGCCAGCTCACCCAATACTGGGAACACTGAAGCTTTCTTT
>TRBJ2-1|TRBV10-3|-|TRBD1
CAISPRGTGDNEQFF
TGTGCCATCAGTCCTAGGGGGACAGGGGACAATGAGCAGTTCTTC
>TRBJ2-7|TRBV18|-|TRBD1
CASSPPTGTGGTYEQYF
TGTGCCAGCTCACCGCCTACCGGGACAGGGGGCACCTACGAGCAGTACTTC
>TRBJ2-5|TRBV5-6|-|-
CASSLDGETQYF
TGTGCCAGCAGCTTGGACGGAGAGACCCAGTACTTC
>TRBJ2-7|TRBV5-3|-|TRBD1
CARSLFRQGVSSYEQYF
TGTGCCAGAAGCTTATTTCGACAGGGGGTCAGCTCCTACGAGCAGTACTTC
>TRBJ1-2|TRBV6-5|few|-
CASRSDRYYGYTF
TGTGCCAGCAGATCGGACAGATACTATGGCTACACCTTC
>TRBJ2-3|TRBV29-1|-|TRBD2
CSVEQLAGADSDTQYF
TGCAGCGTTGAGCAGCTAGCGGGGGCCGATTCAGATACGCAGTATTTT
>TRBJ1-5|TRBV10-1|-|-
CASSEGSQPQHF
TGCGCCAGCAGTGAGGGGAGTCAGCCCCAGCATTTT
>TRBJ2-1|TRBV27|medium-sized|TRBD2
CATSSREGLYNEQFF
TGTGCCACGTCGTCGCGGGAGGGCCTTTACAATGAGCAGTTCTTC
>TRBJ2-3|TRBV11-1|-|-
CASSLSGSNTDTQYF
TGTGCCAGCAGCTTATCAGGGTCGAATACAGATACGCAGTATTTT
>TRBJ2-1|TRBV6-5|-|TRBD1
CASSPGQINEQFF
TGTGCCAGCAGCCCGGGACAGATCAATGAGCAGTTCTTC
>TRBJ2-3|TRBV18|-|-
CASSPRGQSTDTQYF
TGTGCCAGCTCACCCCGCGGACAGAGCACAGATACGCAGTATTTT
>TRBJ2-1|TRBV25-1|-|TRBD2
CASSEVGAGVGNEQFF
TGTGCCAGCAGTGAAGTTGGGGCGGGGGTGGGGAATGAGCAGTTCTTC
>TRBJ2-3|TRBV6-1|-|-
CASRFGGTDTQYF
TGTGCCAGCAGATTCGGGGGCACAGATACGCAGTATTTT
>TRBJ2-1|TRBV5-6|-|-
CASTNEGWAGDEQFF
TGTGCCAGCACAAACGAAGGATGGGCAGGGGATGAGCAGTTCTTC
>TRBJ2-7|TRBV15|-|TRBD1
CATSRDRAGQGEGGQYF
TGTGCCACCAGCAGAGATCGGGCAGGGCAGGGGGAAGGTGGGCAGTACTTC
>TRBJ1-4|TRBV6-1|few|-
CASNGGGSNEKLFF
TGTGCCAGCAACGGGGGGGGGAGTAATGAAAAACTGTTTTTT
>TRBJ2-1|TRBV10-2|-|-
CASSESPGSYNEQFF
TGCGCCAGCAGTGAGTCACCGGGCTCCTACAATGAGCAGTTCTTC
>TRBJ1-2|TRBV9|-|-
CASSVSFNYGYTF
TGTGCCAGCAGCGTATCCTTTAACTATGGCTACACCTTC
>TRBJ2-1|TRBV7-2|-|TRBD2
CASSLGLAGGLGEQFF
TGTGCCAGCAGCCTTGGGCTAGCGGGAGGGCTAGGTGAGCAGTTCTTC
>TRBJ2-3|TRBV19|-|TRBD1
CASRTGTRSTDTQYF
TGTGCCAGCCGGACAGGGACTCGTAGCACAGATACGCAGTATTTT
>TRBJ1-1|TRBV4-2|-|TRBD1
CASSQDGTDEAFF
TGTGCCAGCAGCCAAGATGGGACAGATGAAGCTTTCTTT
>TRBJ2-1|TRBV27|few|-
CASSVGLFDEQFF
TGTGCCAGCAGCGTGGGGCTTTTCGATGAGCAGTTCTTC
>TRBJ2-7|TRBV7-6|few|-
CASSPPDSLYEQYF
TGTGCCAGCAGCCCCCCGGACAGTCTATACGAGCAGTACTTC
>TRBJ2-5|TRBV29-1|once|-
CSAVVGGSETQYF
TGCAGCGCGGTCGTAGGCGGGTCGGAGACCCAGTACTTC
>TRBJ2-3|TRBV5-4|-|-
CASSLVTPGGTDTQYF
TGTGCCAGCAGCTTGGTGACACCCGGGGGCACAGATACGCAGTATTTT
>TRBJ2-7|TRBV13|once|-
CASSLEGLESEQYF
TGTGCCAGCAGCTTAGAGGGGTTGGAGAGCGAGCAGTACTTC
>TRBJ2-7|TRBV5-4|-|-
CASSLAKQPVYEQYF
TGTGCCAGCAGCTTGGCCAAACAGCCTGTCTACGAGCAGTACTTC
>TRBJ2-7|TRBV7-9|-|-
CASSVTVYEQYF
TGTGCCAGCAGCGTAACAGTCTACGAGCAGTACTTC
>TRBJ2-1|TRBV6-1|many|-
CASSEASGSYNEQFF
TGTGCCAGCAGTGAAGCTAGCGGCTCCTACAATGAGCAGTTCTTC
>TRBJ2-5|TRBV7-3|-|-
CASSFAGTAQETQYF
TGTGCCAGCAGCTTTGCGGGGACAGCTCAAGAGACCCAGTACTTC